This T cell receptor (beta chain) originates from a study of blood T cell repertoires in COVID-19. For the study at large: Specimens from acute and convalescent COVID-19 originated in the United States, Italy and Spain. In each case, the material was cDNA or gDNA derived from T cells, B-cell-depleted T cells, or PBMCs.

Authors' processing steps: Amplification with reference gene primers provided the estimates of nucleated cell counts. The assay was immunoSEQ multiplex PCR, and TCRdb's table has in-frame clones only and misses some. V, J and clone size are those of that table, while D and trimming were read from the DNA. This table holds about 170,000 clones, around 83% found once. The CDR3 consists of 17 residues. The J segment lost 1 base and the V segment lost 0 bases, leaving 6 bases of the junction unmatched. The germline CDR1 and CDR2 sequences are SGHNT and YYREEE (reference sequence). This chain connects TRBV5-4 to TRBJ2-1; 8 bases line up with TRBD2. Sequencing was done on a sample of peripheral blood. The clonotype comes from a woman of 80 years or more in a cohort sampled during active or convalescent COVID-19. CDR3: CASSLVRGGSSYNEQFF. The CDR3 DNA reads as TGTGCCAGCAGCTTGGTTCGGGGGGGGTCTTCCTACAATGAGCAGTTCTTC.